This paragraph covers one T cell receptor (beta chain) sequence. No antigen is known for it. According to the study, genomic DNA was the template for TCR beta VDJ and CDR3 profiling. Each CDR3 protein is one row after TCRdb ran MiXCR on the reads. The table records approximately 300,000 distinct CDR3 sequences, approximately 58% of them present only once. This entry belongs to a study of CD8+CD57+ T cells in acquired aplastic anemia. Study overall: Recorded DNA amounts for sorted CD4+ and CD8+ cells had an average of approximately 3.2 ug. General study points: No significant patient-versus-control difference appeared in CD8+ Simpson's diversity. Found in both controls and patients were some 31 CD8+ CDR3 sequences.

J was trimmed by 4 bases and V by 8 bases; bases with no gene match: 9. Germline V gene data show CDR1 as ENHRY and CDR2 as SYGVKD. CDR3 length: 14 amino acids. The authors sequenced patients whose flow cytometry had shown CD8+CD57+ cell expansion. With no exception, the patients had severe acquired aplastic anemia. Sequenced: sorted CD4+, CD8+, or CD8+CD57+ T cells (not recorded which) from PBMCs. The clonotype originates from a human donor with aplastic anemia. The chain employs TRBV10-3 and TRBJ2-5; the match to TRBD1 covers 8 bases. CDR3 loop: CAIGQGTGRETQYF. CDR3 DNA: TGTGCCATCGGCCAAGGGACAGGACGAGAGACCCAGTACTTC.